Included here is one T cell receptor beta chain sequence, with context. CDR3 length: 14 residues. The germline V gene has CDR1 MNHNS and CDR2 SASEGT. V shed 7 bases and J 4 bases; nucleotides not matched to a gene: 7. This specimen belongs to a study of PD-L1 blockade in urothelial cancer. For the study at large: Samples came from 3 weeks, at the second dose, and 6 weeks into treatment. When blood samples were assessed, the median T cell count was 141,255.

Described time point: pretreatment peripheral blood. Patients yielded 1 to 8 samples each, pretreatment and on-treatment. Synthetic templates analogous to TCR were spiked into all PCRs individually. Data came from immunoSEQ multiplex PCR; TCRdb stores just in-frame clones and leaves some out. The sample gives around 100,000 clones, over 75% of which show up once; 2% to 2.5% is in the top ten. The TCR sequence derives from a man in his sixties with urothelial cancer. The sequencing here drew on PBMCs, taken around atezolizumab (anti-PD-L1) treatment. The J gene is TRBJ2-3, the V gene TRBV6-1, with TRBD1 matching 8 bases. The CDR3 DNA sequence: TGTGCCAGCATTGCCAGGGGGCCCGCAGATACGCAGTATTTT. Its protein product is CASIARGPADTQYF.